The 32 T cell receptor beta chains below all came from one sample that was sequenced in a study of blood T cells in healthy people across ages. Combining a sample-barcoded 5' primer with a J-beta primer mix, a second PCR ran for roughly 7 to 12 cycles. MiXCR, applied by TCRdb to the 5' RACE reads, yields one record per CDR3 protein. Among approximately 800,000 distinct CDR3 sequences listed, roughly 25% were seen once. The same sample was also studied in work on T cells of mothers and their children.

Source material: blood. Receptor source: a boy between 5 and 17 years old in good health.

The CDR3 loop is CATSDPRGRLADPDTQYF. The CDR3 DNA is TGTGCCACCAGTGACCCTCGGGGCCGACTAGCGGATCCAGATACGCAGTATTTT. The J gene is TRBJ2-3, the V gene TRBV24-1, with 9 bases aligning to TRBD2. CDR3 length: 18 residues. Germline loops: CDR1 KGHDR, CDR2 SFDVKD. V lost 4 bases to trimming and J lost 4 bases; unmatched junction nucleotides: 14.

This clonotype occurred a few times. This rearrangement joins TRBV20-1 to TRBJ1-6, with D possibly being TRBD1 (6 bases). The germline CDR1 and CDR2 sequences are DFQATT and SNEGSKA (reference sequence). V lost 2 bases and J lost 7, with 12 bases in between. CDR3 length: 14 residues. CDR3: CSARPDSLNSPLHF. The DNA for the CDR3 is TGCAGTGCTAGACCGGACAGTCTGAATTCACCCCTCCACTTT.

This clonotype was counted a few times. The J gene is TRBJ2-3, the V gene TRBV20-1, with 9 nucleotides matching TRBD1. The CDR3 length is 14 residues. Germline loops: CDR1 DFQATT, CDR2 SNEGSKA (reference sequence). With V trimmed by 6 bases and J by 6 bases, 10 bases remained unmatched. The CDR3 reads CSADRDRVSDTQYF. The CDR3 region has the DNA TGCAGTGCGGACCGGGACAGGGTATCCGATACGCAGTATTTT.

The J gene is TRBJ2-7, the V gene TRBV6-2 or TRBV6-3, with D possibly TRBD2 on 7 matching bases. CDR3 length equals 15 residues. Trimming shortened V by 5 bases and J by 7 bases, and 21 bases separated the two germline ends. Per germline, CDR1 MNHEY and CDR2 SVGEGT. The CDR3 DNA reads TGTGCCAGCAGTACTGGAGGCGGGGGCTACAATGAGCAGTACTTC. Protein sequence: CASSTGGGGYNEQYF.

V usage is TRBV30 and J usage is TRBJ2-1, with 7 positions matching TRBD2. The DNA end is a closer match to TRBJ2-5, so the J assignment may be wrong. The V gene's germline CDR1 is GTSNPN and CDR2 SVGIG (reference sequence). This CDR3 has 14 amino acids. The CDR3 nucleotides are TGTGCCTGGAGTGGATCGACTAGCACAGAGACCCAGTACTTC. Encoded protein: CAWSGSTSTETQYF.

This clonotype was found a few times. This sequence joins TRBV12-3 or TRBV12-4 and TRBJ2-1, with D unresolved. The CDR3 is made up of 13 amino acids. V lost 7 bases, J lost 0 bases, and 7 bases lay in between. The CDR3 here is CASKYLSYNEQFF. The CDR3 nucleotides are TGTGCCAGCAAGTACCTCTCCTACAATGAGCAGTTCTTC.

The chain employs TRBV6-6 and TRBJ2-1, with TRBD1 matching 8 bases. The DNA end is more similar to TRBJ2-5, so the J call may be wrong. The length of the CDR3 is 16 residues. CDR1 is MNHNY, CDR2 SVGAGI, per germline (reference sequence). This chain's CDR3 is CASSPVPSTGVETQYF. CDR3 sequence (DNA): TGTGCCAGCAGTCCCGTCCCATCGACAGGGGTAGAGACCCAGTACTTC.

V and J are TRBV7-6 and TRBJ1-1; the match to TRBD1 covers 8 bases. Per the germline V gene, CDR1 is SGHVS and CDR2 is FNYEAQ. The CDR3 covers 15 residues. V lost 2 bases and J lost 3; bases outside the gene matches: 5. The CDR3 loop is CASSLRQGPDTEAFF. The CDR3 DNA reads TGTGCCAGCAGCTTAAGACAGGGGCCCGACACTGAAGCTTTCTTT.

The chain employs TRBV18 and TRBJ2-1; 11 bases agree with TRBD2. The length of the CDR3 is 16 residues. With 2 bases clipped from V and 11 bases from J, the junction kept 11 bases outside the gene matches. Per the germline V gene, CDR1 is KGHSH and CDR2 is LQKENI. CDR3 loop: CASSPSSGGTLRKQFF. CDR3 DNA sequence: TGTGCCAGCTCACCATCTAGCGGGGGGACCTTACGTAAGCAGTTCTTC.

Points on this clonotype: The CDR3 does not end in the conserved phenylalanine or tryptophan, so this is likely a read error. The chain is built from TRBV28 and TRBJ1-2, with D maybe TRBD1 (5 bases). CDR1 is MDHEN and CDR2 is SYDVKM in the germline V gene. The V gene lost 5 bases and the J gene lost 8 bases, with 9 bases spanning the gap. This CDR3 contains 11 residues. Written as DNA, the CDR3 is TGTGCCAGCAGTCGGGACCTCGGCTACACCCTC. Translated: CASSRDLGYTL.

This clonotype has a handful of counts. The V and J genes are TRBV3-1 and TRBJ2-1; TRBD2 agrees at 7 bases. The V and J ends lost 6 bases and 0 bases, in that order; junction bases with no gene match: 5. CDR1 is LGHDT, CDR2 YNNKEL, per germline (reference sequence). The CDR3 totals 15 residues. CDR3 DNA sequence: TGTGCCAGCAGATACGGGGGGAACTCCTACAATGAGCAGTTCTTC. This encodes CASRYGGNSYNEQFF.

The chain links TRBV12-3 or TRBV12-4 to TRBJ2-6; D perhaps matches TRBD2 (7 bases). The V and J ends lost 6 bases and 2 bases respectively, with 20 bases between them. There are 18 residues in the CDR3. Here the CDR3 reads CASSPGEGRSTGANVLTF. In nucleotides, the CDR3 is TGTGCCAGCAGCCCAGGGGAGGGGAGGTCCACTGGGGCCAACGTCCTGACTTTC.

The chain links TRBV10-3 to TRBJ1-3; TRBD1 matches 7 bases. Germline CDR1 reads ENHRY; CDR2 reads SYGVKD. There are 14 residues in the CDR3. V was pared by 5 bases and J by 3 bases, with 4 bases of the junction left unmatched. This chain's CDR3 is CAISTGAGGNTIYF. Here the CDR3 DNA reads TGTGCCATCAGTACAGGGGCGGGTGGAAACACCATATATTTT.

The chain carries TRBV3-1 and TRBJ2-5; weak D call: TRBD2 (5 bases). The V end was cut by 1 base, the J end by 14 bases, with 20 bases between. The germline V gene has CDR1 LGHDT and CDR2 YNNKEL (reference sequence). This CDR3 is built from 14 residues. The CDR3 spells CASSQGVSERRLYF. CDR3 bases: TGTGCCAGCAGCCAAGGGGTCTCGGAGCGGCGCCTTTACTTC.

The table lists this clonotype with a few counts. The genes are TRBV28 and TRBJ2-5, with TRBD2 as a possible D gene (5 bases). CDR1 and CDR2 from the germline V gene are MDHEN and SYDVKM. CDR3 length: 15 amino acids. Trimming stripped 3 bases from V and 3 bases from J, with 14 bases between. The CDR3 here is CASSLRPGEKETQYF. Here the CDR3 DNA reads TGTGCCAGCAGTTTGCGACCTGGGGAGAAAGAGACCCAGTACTTC.

This clonotype has more than one count but fewer than ten. V is TRBV12-3 or TRBV12-4 and J is TRBJ2-3, with 7 bases that match TRBD1. With V trimmed by 5 bases and J by 4 bases, 12 bases remained unmatched. The CDR3 runs to 16 residues. The CDR3 loop reads CASSHDDRVGSDTQYF. The CDR3, as DNA: TGTGCCAGCAGTCATGATGACAGGGTAGGATCAGATACGCAGTATTTT.

The chain joins TRBV13 to TRBJ1-2, with D maybe TRBD1 (6 bases). The CDR3 is 15 residues long. Germline V gene data show CDR1 as PRHDT and CDR2 as FYEKMQ (reference sequence). V lost 0 bases and J 8 bases, leaving 16 bases between the germline ends. CDR3 DNA: TGTGCCAGCAGCTTAGGACAGGGCCCTTCGCAAGGCTACACCTTC. It is translated as CASSLGQGPSQGYTF.

This clonotype was picked up one time. This chain links TRBV6-6 with TRBJ1-1, with D possibly being TRBD1 (6 bases). This CDR3 comprises 15 residues. CDR1 and CDR2 from the germline V gene are MNHNY and SVGAGI (reference sequence). The V end was cut by 7 bases, the J end by 4 bases, with 19 bases between. CDR3: CASTNRGARGTEAFF. CDR3 bases: TGTGCCAGCACCAACCGGGGGGCGCGAGGCACTGAAGCTTTCTTT.

The V gene is TRBV10-3, the J gene TRBJ2-1; the match to TRBD1 covers 7 bases. V gave up 9 bases and J gave up 4 bases; unmatched junction bases: 6. This CDR3 region has 13 residues. Germline CDR1 ENHRY, CDR2 SYGVKD. CDR3 sequence (DNA): TGTGCCATAACCGGGACAGAGTACAATGAGCAGTTCTTC. This translates into CAITGTEYNEQFF.

The genes are TRBV20-1 and TRBJ2-4, with 10 bases lining up with TRBD1. The CDR3 extends over 15 amino acids. Looked up from germline, CDR1 is DFQATT and CDR2 is SNEGSKA (reference sequence). V gave up 5 bases and J gave up 8 bases; unmatched junction bases: 12. DNA of the CDR3: TGCAGTGCTCCACTAATGGACAGGGGGGAATACATTCAGTACTTC. Translation gives CSAPLMDRGEYIQYF.

The chain has TRBV3-1 and TRBJ2-5; TRBD2 agrees at 7 bases. With V trimmed by 1 base and J by 5 bases, 4 bases remained unmatched. CDR1 is LGHDT and CDR2 is YNNKEL in the germline V gene (reference sequence). CDR3 length: 14 amino acids. CDR3 DNA sequence: TGTGCCAGCAGCCAAGGGGTCGGGGGGGAGACCCAGTACTTC. It encodes CASSQGVGGETQYF.

The table lists this clonotype with a few counts. The chain is built from TRBV5-1 and TRBJ1-1, with D unresolved. Germline loops: CDR1 SGHRS, CDR2 YFSETQ. The CDR3 length is 14 residues. V gave up 6 bases and J gave up 2 bases, with 14 bases separating them. The CDR3 DNA reads as TGCGCCAGCACCGACACGGGCGTAAACACTGAAGCTTTCTTT. This gives the protein CASTDTGVNTEAFF. The full variable domain, in which reference TRBV5-1 and TRBJ1-1 provide the parts outside the CDR3, is KAGVTQTPRYLIKTRGQQVTLSCSPISGHRSVSWYQQTPGQGLQFLFEYFSETQRNKGNFPGRFSGRQFSNSRSEMNVSTLELGDSALYLCASTDTGVNTEAFFGQGTRLTVV.

This clonotype has a handful of counts. This chain uses TRBV7-9 with TRBJ2-3, with D perhaps assigned TRBD1 or TRBD2 (5 bases each). V was shortened by 10 bases and J by 5 bases, with 22 bases between the two germline ends. Germline V gene sequence: CDR1 SEHNR, CDR2 FQNEAQ (reference sequence). The CDR3 runs to 15 residues. This CDR3 reads CATRLQGPLGDTQYF. The CDR3 coding sequence is TGTGCCACTCGACTTCAGGGACCCCTAGGAGATACGCAGTATTTT.

The genes are TRBV20-1 and TRBJ1-1; D is ambiguous. CDR3 length equals 10 residues. V lost 4 bases to trimming and J lost 1 base, with 1 base between them. Germline CDR1 DFQATT, CDR2 SNEGSKA (reference sequence). The CDR3 coding sequence is TGCAGTGCTACGAACACTGAAGCTTTCTTT. Translation: CSATNTEAFF.

The chain combines TRBV7-9 with TRBJ1-2, with a possible D match to TRBD1 (5 bases). This CDR3 spans 15 amino acids. Between the trimmed V and J ends, which lost 3 bases and 7 bases, there was a span of 18 bases. Germline V gene data show CDR1 as SEHNR and CDR2 as FQNEAQ (reference sequence). The CDR3 protein is CASSFGAVNSGGYTF. The DNA for the CDR3 is TGTGCCAGCAGCTTTGGGGCGGTAAATTCAGGTGGCTACACCTTC. The variable domain in full, with the rest retrieved from reference TRBV7-9 and TRBJ1-2, is DTGVSQNPRHKITKRGQNVTFRCDPISEHNRLYWYRQTLGQGPEFLTYFQNEAQLEKSRLLSDRFSAERPKGSFSTLEIQRTEQGDSAMYLCASSFGAVNSGGYTFGSGTRLTVV.

The V and J genes are TRBV21-1 and TRBJ2-7; the D call in the table, TRBD1, was not verified against the DNA. TRBV21-1 represents a pseudogene. CDR3 length: 16 residues. The CDR3 nucleotides read TGTGCCAGCAGCAACTGCGAACAGGAAGGAAAATTCGAGCAGTACTTC. Its protein product is CASSNCEQEGKFEQYF.

In this sample, this clonotype turned up a few times. The chain has TRBV10-3 and TRBJ1-2, with no clear D. CDR3 length: 12 amino acids. Trimming took 8 bases from V and 3 from J, leaving 10 bases between them. Germline V lookup: CDR1 ENHRY, CDR2 SYGVKD. CDR3 sequence reads: CAIASLDYGYTF. As DNA, the CDR3 is TGTGCCATCGCCTCGTTGGACTATGGCTACACCTTC.

The V call is TRBV4-2, the J call TRBJ2-3; D assignment may be TRBD1 or TRBD2 (7 bases each). There are 15 residues in the CDR3. Between the trimmed V and J ends, which lost 4 bases and 6 bases, there was a span of 17 bases. Germline V gives CDR1 LGHNA, CDR2 YNFKEQ. CDR3 amino acids: CASSPGGGPLDTQYF. The CDR3 coding sequence is TGTGCCAGCAGCCCAGGGGGGGGGCCTTTGGATACGCAGTATTTT.

The sample holds a few counts of this clonotype. The J gene is TRBJ1-1, the V gene TRBV12-3 or TRBV12-4; maybe TRBD1 (6 bases). Trimming stripped 7 bases from V and 0 bases from J, with 12 bases between. The CDR3 totals 14 residues. DNA of the CDR3: TGTGCCAGCAAGGACAGAAAAATGAACACTGAAGCTTTCTTT. Its protein product is CASKDRKMNTEAFF.

This chain links TRBV9 with TRBJ2-3, with unresolved D. The germline V gene has CDR1 SGDLS and CDR2 YYNGEE. The CDR3 totals 15 residues. With 0 bases removed from V and 3 bases from J, the gap between germline ends came to 11 bases. This CDR3 is CASSVVDRVTDTQYF. The CDR3 DNA sequence: TGTGCCAGCAGCGTAGTGGATAGGGTAACAGATACGCAGTATTTT. Looking up the rest from reference TRBV9 and TRBJ2-3 gives the full variable domain: DSGVTQTPKHLITATGQRVTLRCSPRSGDLSVYWYQQSLDQGLQFLIQYYNGEERAKGNILERFSAQQFPDLHSELNLSSLELGDSALYFCASSVVDRVTDTQYFGPGTRLTVL.

The table lists this clonotype with a few counts. An end of the junction differs from the germline gene, which may be a read error. V gene TRBV7-2 combines with J gene TRBJ2-1; 9 nucleotides align to TRBD2. Per the germline V gene, CDR1 is SGHTA and CDR2 is FQGNSA. The CDR3 length is 16 residues. CDR3 region: CASSLNGGGAPEEQFF. DNA of the CDR3: TGTGCCAGCAGCTTAAATGGCGGGGGGGCCCCCGAAGAGCAGTTTTTC.

The chain couples TRBV7-9 to TRBJ2-5; no firm D call. The J call is uncertain, as TRBJ2-7 better fits the DNA end. This CDR3 has 14 residues. Germline-derived CDR1 and CDR2 are SEHNR and FQNEAQ (reference sequence). CDR3 in DNA: TGTGCCAGCAGCCCCCGGCGTTCCTCGGGCGAGCAGTACTTC. It specifies CASSPRRSSGEQYF.